This T cell receptor (beta chain) was observed in a study of blood T cell repertoires in COVID-19. Per the study methods: Amplification from reference gene primers served as the basis for estimated nucleated cell counts. The data were produced by immunoSEQ multiplex PCR, yet TCRdb's version contains in-frame clones alone and is incomplete. D and trimming come from the DNA, and the V and J calls and clone size come from that table. The sample records about 63,000 clones, roughly three quarters being singletons. Sequenced material: peripheral blood. The sequence was collected from a woman aged 80 or over with acute or convalescent COVID-19.

CDR3 DNA sequence: TGTGCCAGCAGCTGGGTCAGGGGTGCCACCGGGGAGCTGTTTTTT. This encodes CASSWVRGATGELFF. The genes are TRBV28 and TRBJ2-2; D is possibly TRBD1 (6 bases). The CDR3 loop spans 15 amino acids. Trimming took off 6 bases at V and 4 bases at J, with 15 bases between the two ends. CDR1 and CDR2 (germline): MDHEN, SYDVKM.